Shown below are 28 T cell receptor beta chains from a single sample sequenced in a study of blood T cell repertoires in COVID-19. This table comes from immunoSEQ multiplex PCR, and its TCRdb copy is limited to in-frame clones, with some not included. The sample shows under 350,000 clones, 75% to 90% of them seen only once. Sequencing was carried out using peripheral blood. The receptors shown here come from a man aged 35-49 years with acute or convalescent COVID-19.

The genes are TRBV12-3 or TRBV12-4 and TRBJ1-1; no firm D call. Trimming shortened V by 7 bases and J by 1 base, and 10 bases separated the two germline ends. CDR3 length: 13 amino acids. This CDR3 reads CASMVRENTEAFF. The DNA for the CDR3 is TGTGCCAGCATGGTACGAGAGAACACTGAAGCTTTCTTT.

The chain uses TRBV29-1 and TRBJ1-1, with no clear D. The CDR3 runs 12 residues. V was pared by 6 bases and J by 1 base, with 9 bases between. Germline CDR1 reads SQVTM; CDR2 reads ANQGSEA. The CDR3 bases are TGCAGCGTCCGGAGGAGGAACACTGAAGCTTTCTTT. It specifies CSVRRRNTEAFF.

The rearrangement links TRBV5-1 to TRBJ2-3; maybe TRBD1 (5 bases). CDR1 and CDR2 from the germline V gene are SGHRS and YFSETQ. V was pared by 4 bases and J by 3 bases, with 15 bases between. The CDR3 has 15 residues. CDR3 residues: CASSRIEGATDTQYF. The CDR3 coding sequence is TGCGCCAGCAGCAGAATAGAAGGGGCAACAGATACGCAGTATTTT.

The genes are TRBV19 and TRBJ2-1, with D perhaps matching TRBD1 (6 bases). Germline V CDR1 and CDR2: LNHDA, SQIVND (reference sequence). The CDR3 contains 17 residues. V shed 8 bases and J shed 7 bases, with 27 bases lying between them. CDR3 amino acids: CASQGLGYFFPGNEQFF. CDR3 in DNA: TGTGCCAGTCAGGGGTTAGGGTATTTTTTTCCGGGGAATGAGCAGTTCTTC.

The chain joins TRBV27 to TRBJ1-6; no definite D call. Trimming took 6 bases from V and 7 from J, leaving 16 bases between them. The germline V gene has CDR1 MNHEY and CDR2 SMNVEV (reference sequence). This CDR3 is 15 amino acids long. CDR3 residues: CASSPNRIRNSPLHF. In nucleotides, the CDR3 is TGTGCCAGCAGCCCCAATCGGATCAGGAATTCACCCCTCCACTTT.

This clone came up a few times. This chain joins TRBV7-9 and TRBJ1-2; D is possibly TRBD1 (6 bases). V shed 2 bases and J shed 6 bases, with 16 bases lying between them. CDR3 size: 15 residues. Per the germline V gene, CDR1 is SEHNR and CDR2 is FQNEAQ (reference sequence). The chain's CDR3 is CASSLLQGSLDGYTF. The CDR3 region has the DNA TGTGCCAGCAGCTTACTCCAGGGGAGTTTGGATGGCTACACCTTC.

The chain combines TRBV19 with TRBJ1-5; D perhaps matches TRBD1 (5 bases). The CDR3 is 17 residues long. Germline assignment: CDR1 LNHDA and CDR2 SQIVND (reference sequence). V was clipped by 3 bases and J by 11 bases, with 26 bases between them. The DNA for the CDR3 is TGTGCCAGTAGTATTAATTCTGGGGGAGGAGCATTGGGAGCCCAGCATTTT. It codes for CASSINSGGGALGAQHF.

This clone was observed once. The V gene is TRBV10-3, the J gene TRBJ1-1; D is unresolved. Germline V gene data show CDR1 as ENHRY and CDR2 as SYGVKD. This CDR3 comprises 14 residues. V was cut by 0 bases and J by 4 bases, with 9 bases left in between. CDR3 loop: CAISESGFSTEAFF. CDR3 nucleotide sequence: TGTGCCATCAGTGAGTCCGGGTTTTCCACTGAAGCTTTCTTT.

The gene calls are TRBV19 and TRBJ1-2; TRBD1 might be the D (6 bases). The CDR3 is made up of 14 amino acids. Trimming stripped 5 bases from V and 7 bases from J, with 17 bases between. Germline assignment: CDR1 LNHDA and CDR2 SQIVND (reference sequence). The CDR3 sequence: CASSLGHSFGGYTF. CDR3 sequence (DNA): TGTGCCAGTAGTTTGGGACACTCTTTTGGTGGCTACACCTTC.

The CDR3 nucleotides are TGCGCCAGCAGCGCAAGGGGGACATTGAACTATGGCTACACCTTC. Translating it yields CASSARGTLNYGYTF. The rearrangement uses TRBV5-1 and TRBJ1-2; perhaps TRBD1 as D (6 bases). CDR1 is SGHRS, CDR2 YFSETQ, per germline. The V end was cut by 4 bases, the J end by 2 bases, with 15 bases between. This CDR3 is 15 amino acids long.

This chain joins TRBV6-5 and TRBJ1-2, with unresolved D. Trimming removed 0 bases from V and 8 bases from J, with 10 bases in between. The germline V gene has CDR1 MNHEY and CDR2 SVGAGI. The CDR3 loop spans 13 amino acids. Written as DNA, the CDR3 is TGTGCCAGCAGTTACTCTCCAAACCTAGGCTACACCTTC. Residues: CASSYSPNLGYTF.

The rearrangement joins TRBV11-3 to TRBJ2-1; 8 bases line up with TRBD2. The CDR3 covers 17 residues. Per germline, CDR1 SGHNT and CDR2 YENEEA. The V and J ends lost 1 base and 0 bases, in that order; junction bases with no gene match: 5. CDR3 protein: CASSLAGGMSSYNEQFF. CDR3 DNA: TGTGCCAGCAGCTTAGCGGGGGGGATGAGCTCCTACAATGAGCAGTTCTTC.

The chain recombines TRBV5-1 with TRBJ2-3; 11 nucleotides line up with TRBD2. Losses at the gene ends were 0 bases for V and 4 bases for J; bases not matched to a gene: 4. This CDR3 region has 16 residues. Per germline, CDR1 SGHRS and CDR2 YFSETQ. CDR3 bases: TGCGCCAGCAGCTTGGGACTAGCGGGGCTCTCAGATACGCAGTATTTT. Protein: CASSLGLAGLSDTQYF.

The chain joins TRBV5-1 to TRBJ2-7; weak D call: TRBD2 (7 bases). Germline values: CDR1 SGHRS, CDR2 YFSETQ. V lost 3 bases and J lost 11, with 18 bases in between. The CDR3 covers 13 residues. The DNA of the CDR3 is TGCGCCAGCAGCTCGACCTTCAGGGGAGGGAAGTACTTC. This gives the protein CASSSTFRGGKYF.

CDR3 nucleotides: TGTGCCAGTAGACCACAGGTTATCAATGAGCAGTTCTTC. It is translated as CASRPQVINEQFF. The V call is TRBV19, the J call TRBJ2-1, with D maybe TRBD1 (5 bases). CDR1 and CDR2 from the germline V gene are LNHDA and SQIVND (reference sequence). The germline V and J ends were trimmed by 6 bases and 6 bases, with 12 bases remaining between them. This CDR3 has 13 amino acids.

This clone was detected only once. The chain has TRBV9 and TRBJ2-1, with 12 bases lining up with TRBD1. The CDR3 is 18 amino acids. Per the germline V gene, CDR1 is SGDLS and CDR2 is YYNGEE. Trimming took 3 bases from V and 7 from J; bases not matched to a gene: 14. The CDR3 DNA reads TGTGCCAGCAGCGCAGGAAGCTGGGGACAGGGGGCTGTAAATGAGCAGTTCTTC. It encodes CASSAGSWGQGAVNEQFF.

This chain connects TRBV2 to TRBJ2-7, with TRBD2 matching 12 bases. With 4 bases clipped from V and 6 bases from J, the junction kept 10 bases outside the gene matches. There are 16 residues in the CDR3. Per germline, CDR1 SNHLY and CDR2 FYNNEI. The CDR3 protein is CASSGTSGGRLGEQYF. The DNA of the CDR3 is TGTGCCAGCAGTGGTACTAGCGGGGGGAGACTGGGCGAGCAGTACTTC.

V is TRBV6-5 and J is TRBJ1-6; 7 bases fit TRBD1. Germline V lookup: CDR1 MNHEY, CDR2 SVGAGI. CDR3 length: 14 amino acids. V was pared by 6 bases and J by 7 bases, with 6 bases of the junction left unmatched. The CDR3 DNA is TGTGCCAGCAGCTACAGGGGCTGGAATTCACCCCTCCACTTT. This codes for CASSYRGWNSPLHF.

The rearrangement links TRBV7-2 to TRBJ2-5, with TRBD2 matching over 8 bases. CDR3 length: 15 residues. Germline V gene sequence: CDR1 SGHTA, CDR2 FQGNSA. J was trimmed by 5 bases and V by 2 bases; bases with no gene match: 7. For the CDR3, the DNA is TGTGCCAGCAGCTTATCCCCAGCGGGGGTTGAGACCCAGTACTTC. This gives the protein CASSLSPAGVETQYF. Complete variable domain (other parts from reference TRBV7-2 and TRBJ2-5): GAGVSQSPSNKVTEKGKDVELRCDPISGHTALYWYRQSLGQGLEFLIYFQGNSAPDKSGLPSDRFSAERTGGSVSTLTIQRTQQEDSAVYLCASSLSPAGVETQYFGPGTRLLVL.

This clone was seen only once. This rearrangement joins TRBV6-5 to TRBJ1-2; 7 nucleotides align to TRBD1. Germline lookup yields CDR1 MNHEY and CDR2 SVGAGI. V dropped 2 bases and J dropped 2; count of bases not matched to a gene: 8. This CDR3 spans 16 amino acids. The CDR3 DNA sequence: TGTGCCAGCAGTTACCTAGAAGGACAGGCGAACTATGGCTACACCTTC. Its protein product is CASSYLEGQANYGYTF.

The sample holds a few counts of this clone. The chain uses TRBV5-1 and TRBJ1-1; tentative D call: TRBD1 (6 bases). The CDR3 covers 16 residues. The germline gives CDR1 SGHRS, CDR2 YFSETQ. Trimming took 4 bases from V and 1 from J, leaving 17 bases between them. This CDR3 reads CASSPLPTGENTEAFF. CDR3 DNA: TGCGCCAGCAGCCCTTTACCGACAGGAGAGAACACTGAAGCTTTCTTT.

CDR3 DNA sequence: TGTGCCAGCAGTCTCTGGACTAGCGGCGGTTCCTACAATGAGCAGTTCTTC. Encoded protein: CASSLWTSGGSYNEQFF. This chain uses TRBV7-2 with TRBJ2-1; 10 positions match TRBD2. The CDR3 sequence is 17 residues long. The V and J ends lost 6 bases and 1 base, in that order; junction bases with no gene match: 9. Germline-derived CDR1 and CDR2 are SGHTA and FQGNSA.

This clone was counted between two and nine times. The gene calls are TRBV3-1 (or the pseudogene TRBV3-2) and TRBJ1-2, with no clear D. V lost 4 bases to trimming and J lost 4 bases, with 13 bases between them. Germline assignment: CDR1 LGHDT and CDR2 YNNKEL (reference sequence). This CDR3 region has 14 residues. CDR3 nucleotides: TGTGCCAGCAGCCCCCGGGGTCGACTCTATGGCTACACCTTC. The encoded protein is CASSPRGRLYGYTF.

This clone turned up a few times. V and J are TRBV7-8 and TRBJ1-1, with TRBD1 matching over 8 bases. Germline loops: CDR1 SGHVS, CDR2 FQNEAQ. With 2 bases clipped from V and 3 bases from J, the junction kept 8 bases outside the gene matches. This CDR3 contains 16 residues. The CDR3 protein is CASSLIQGAPDTEAFF. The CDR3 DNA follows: TGTGCCAGCAGCTTAATTCAGGGGGCGCCGGACACTGAAGCTTTCTTT.

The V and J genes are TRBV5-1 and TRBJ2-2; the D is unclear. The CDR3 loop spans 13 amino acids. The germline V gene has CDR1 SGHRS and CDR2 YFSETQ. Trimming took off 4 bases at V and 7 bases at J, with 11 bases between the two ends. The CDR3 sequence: CASSLELGGELFF. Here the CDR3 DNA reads TGCGCCAGCAGCCTGGAGCTAGGCGGGGAGCTGTTTTTT.

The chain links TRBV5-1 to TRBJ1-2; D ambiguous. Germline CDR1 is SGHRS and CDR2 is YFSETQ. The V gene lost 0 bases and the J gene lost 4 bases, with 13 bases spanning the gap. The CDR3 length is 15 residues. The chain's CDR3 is CASSLAGGHPYGYTF. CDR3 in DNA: TGCGCCAGCAGCTTGGCCGGCGGTCACCCCTATGGCTACACCTTC. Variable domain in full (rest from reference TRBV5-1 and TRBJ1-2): KAGVTQTPRYLIKTRGQQVTLSCSPISGHRSVSWYQQTPGQGLQFLFEYFSETQRNKGNFPGRFSGRQFSNSRSEMNVSTLELGDSALYLCASSLAGGHPYGYTFGSGTRLTVV.

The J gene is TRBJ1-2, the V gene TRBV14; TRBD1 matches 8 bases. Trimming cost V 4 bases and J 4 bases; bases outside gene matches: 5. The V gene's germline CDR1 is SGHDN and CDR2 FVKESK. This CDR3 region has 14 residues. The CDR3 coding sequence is TGTGCCAGCAGCCCCTCCAGGGGGCTCTATGGCTACACCTTC. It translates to CASSPSRGLYGYTF.

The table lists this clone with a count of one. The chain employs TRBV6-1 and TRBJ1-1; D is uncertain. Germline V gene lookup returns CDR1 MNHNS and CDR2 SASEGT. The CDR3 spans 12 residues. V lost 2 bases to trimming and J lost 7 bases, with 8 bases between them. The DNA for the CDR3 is TGTGCCAGCAGTGAAAACTATTTTGAAGCTTTCTTT. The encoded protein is CASSENYFEAFF.